A selection of T cell receptor beta chains follows, all from one sample in a study of CD8+CD57+ T cells in acquired aplastic anemia. One entry per CDR3 protein results from TCRdb running MiXCR on the reads. The table includes some 180,000 distinct CDR3 sequences, 63% detected once. Sequencing was performed on sorted CD4+, CD8+, or CD8+CD57+ T cells (not recorded which) from PBMCs. All receptors come from a human donor with aplastic anemia. Each CDR3 is given with its conserved first and last residue. The order of the fields is J gene, V gene, clone size, D gene, CDR3 DNA, CDR3 protein. A D gene is named only where the DNA matches it firmly. Some rows mark clone size as missing; the rest say once, few, many or name a class of expanded clone.

TRBJ2-2	TRBV7-8	.	TRBD2	TGTGCCAGCAGCTTACCTCAGCGGGGGAACACCGGGGAGCTGTTTTTT	CASSLPQRGNTGELFF
TRBJ2-1	TRBV2	.	TRBD2	TGTGCCAGCAAAGAGGCGGGAGGGTCCTACAATGAGCAGTTCTTC	CASKEAGGSYNEQFF
TRBJ1-5	TRBV2	.	TRBD1	TGTGCCAGCAGCGGGACAGGGGAAGGTCAGCCCCAGCATTTT	CASSGTGEGQPQHF
TRBJ1-1	TRBV10-2	.	.	TGCGCCAGCAGTGTCCCGGGGAACACTGAAGCTTTCTTT	CASSVPGNTEAFF
TRBJ1-2	TRBV29-1	once	.	TGCAGCGCCTCCAGAGGGGACGGAGGCTATGGCTACACCTTC	CSASRGDGGYGYTF
TRBJ2-3	TRBV2	.	TRBD2	TGTGCCAGCAGGCGGACTAGCGTAGCAGATACGCAGTATTTT	CASRRTSVADTQYF
TRBJ2-3	TRBV30	.	TRBD2	TGTGCCTGGAGTTCGGGGGGTCTCACAGATACGCAGTATTTT	CAWSSGGLTDTQYF
TRBJ2-7	TRBV7-9	.	TRBD1	TGTGCCAGCAGCCAACAGGGGGAAGGGGAGCAGTACTTC	CASSQQGEGEQYF
TRBJ1-3	TRBV25-1	many	.	TGTGCCAGCAGTGTACGGGGGCGGACTGGAAACACCATATATTTT	CASSVRGRTGNTIYF
TRBJ1-2	TRBV10-3	.	.	TGTGCCGTTTCCAGGGACGGGGGCTATGGCTACACCTTC	CAVSRDGGYGYTF
TRBJ2-3	TRBV24-1	.	TRBD2	TGTGCCACCAGTAAAGGACTAGCGGGAGGGAAAGATACGCAGTATTTT	CATSKGLAGGKDTQYF
TRBJ1-6	TRBV9	.	TRBD1	TGTGCCAGCAGCGGCACAGGGGACCGCCGTTGGAATTCACCCCTCCACTTT	CASSGTGDRRWNSPLHF
TRBJ2-3	TRBV20-1	.	TRBD2	TGCAGTGCTAGGAGGCTAGCGGGGACAGATACGCAGTATTTT	CSARRLAGTDTQYF
TRBJ2-1	TRBV9	.	.	TGTGCCAGCCAACGGACGGACAATGAGCAGTTCTTC	CASQRTDNEQFF
TRBJ2-7	TRBV24-1	.	TRBD1	TGTGCCACCAGCCGGACAGGGGGCTACGAGCAGTACTTC	CATSRTGGYEQYF
TRBJ1-3	TRBV15	few	.	TGTGCCACCAGCAGAAGTGTAGGAAACACCATATATTTT	CATSRSVGNTIYF
TRBJ1-1	TRBV20-1	.	TRBD1	TGCAGTGCCCCGAGACAGGGGGCGGCTAACACTGAAGCTTTCTTT	CSAPRQGAANTEAFF
TRBJ2-7	TRBV5-1	.	TRBD2	TGCGCCAGCAGTCCGCGGGGGGTCCTCTACGAGCAGTACTTC	CASSPRGVLYEQYF
TRBJ2-3	TRBV20-1	once	TRBD2	TGCAGTGGGCCGGCGGGAGGCACAGATACGCAGTATTTT	CSGPAGGTDTQYF
TRBJ1-5	TRBV19	once	.	TGTGCCAGTAATCTGGGGAATAGCAATCAGCCCCAGCATTTT	CASNLGNSNQPQHF
TRBJ1-2	TRBV7-8	few	TRBD1	TGTGCCAGCAGCCAGAGGACAGGATGGGGCTACACCTTC	CASSQRTGWGYTF
TRBJ1-4	TRBV7-9	many	.	TGTGCCAGCAGCCTGAGCCAGGGAGTGAAGGAAAAACTGTTTTTT	CASSLSQGVKEKLFF
TRBJ2-7	TRBV12-3/TRBV12-4	.	.	TGTGCCAGCAGTTTGCCAGGGAGCGAGCAGTACTTC	CASSLPGSEQYF
TRBJ2-1	TRBV9	.	.	TGTGCCAGCAGCGTTGGGACTCTGAGCTCCTACAGTGAGCAGTTCTTC	CASSVGTLSSYSEQFF
TRBJ2-5	TRBV7-9	.	.	TGTGCCAGCCGCGGCAGGGGAAAAGAGACCCAGTACTTC	CASRGRGKETQYF
TRBJ1-3	TRBV5-4	.	.	TGTGCCAGCAACAAGGAGGACTCTGGAAACACCATATATTTT	CASNKEDSGNTIYF
TRBJ2-1	TRBV24-1	.	TRBD2	TGTGCCACCAGTGACGCCGGGACTAGGGGCAATGAGCAGTTCTTC	CATSDAGTRGNEQFF
TRBJ1-2	TRBV10-3	many	TRBD1	TGTGCCATCAGGTCACTGGACAGGGAAGACGGCTATGGCTACACCTTC	CAIRSLDREDGYGYTF
TRBJ2-7	TRBV12-3/TRBV12-4	many	TRBD1	TGTGCCAGCAGCGGACAGGGACGGTCCTACGAGCAGTACTTC	CASSGQGRSYEQYF